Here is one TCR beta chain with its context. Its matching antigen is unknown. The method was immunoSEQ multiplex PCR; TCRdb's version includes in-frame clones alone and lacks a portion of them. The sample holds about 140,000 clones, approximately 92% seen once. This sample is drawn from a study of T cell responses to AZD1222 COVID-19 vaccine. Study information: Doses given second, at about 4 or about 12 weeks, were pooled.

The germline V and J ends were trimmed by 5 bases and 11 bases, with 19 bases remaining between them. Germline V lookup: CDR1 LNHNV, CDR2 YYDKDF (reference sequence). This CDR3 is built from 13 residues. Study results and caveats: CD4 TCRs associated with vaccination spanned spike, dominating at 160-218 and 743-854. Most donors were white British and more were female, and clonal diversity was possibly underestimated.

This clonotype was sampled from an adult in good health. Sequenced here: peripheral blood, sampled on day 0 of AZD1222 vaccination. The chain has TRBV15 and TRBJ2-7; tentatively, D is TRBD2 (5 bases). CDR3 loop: CATSGSPSEAEYF. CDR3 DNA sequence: TGTGCCACCAGCGGGAGTCCGTCAGAAGCAGAGTACTTC.